A selection of T cell receptor beta chains follows, all from one sample in a study of cytomegalovirus exposure and HLA in healthy donors. Generated by immunoSEQ multiplex PCR, the TCRdb table keeps only in-frame clones and is missing some. The data show some 130,000 clones, with approximately 80% seen just once and around 2% held by the top ten. Sample: PBMCs. Receptors originate from a man aged 25-45 years in good health and CMV-seronegative. Both conserved end residues are part of each CDR3. Fields, in order: V gene, CDR3 length, D gene, clone size, J gene, CDR3 DNA, CDR3 protein. A D gene is named only where the DNA matches it firmly. Size values are once, few and many counts, or a class for expanded clones, and some rows have none.

>TRBV10-3|16|NA|NA|TRBJ2-3
TGTGCCATCCGACGGCCGTGGAGGGGAGGTACAGATACGCAGTATTTT
CAIRRPWRGGTDTQYF
>TRBV2|14|NA|NA|TRBJ1-3
TGTGCCAGCAGCCTGACAGTCTCTGGAAACACCATATATTTT
CASSLTVSGNTIYF
>TRBV18|14|NA|NA|TRBJ1-3
TGTGCCAGCTCCGACGACAGCTCTGGAAACACCATATATTTT
CASSDDSSGNTIYF
>TRBV5-1|18|NA|NA|TRBJ2-3
TGCGCCAGCAGCACGGAACTGACGTTTCAGGTAGTCACAGATACGCAGTATTTT
CASSTELTFQVVTDTQYF
>TRBV7-8|14|TRBD1|NA|TRBJ1-2
TGTGCCAGCAGCACCTCCGGGACAGGGGAAGGCTACACCTTC
CASSTSGTGEGYTF
>TRBV30|14|TRBD1|few|TRBJ1-3
TGTGCCTGGAATAATGGACAGGGGACAAACACCATATATTTT
CAWNNGQGTNTIYF
>TRBV19|15|NA|NA|TRBJ1-1
TGTGCCAGTAGTAGGCAGCAACAGCTGAACACTGAAGCTTTCTTT
CASSRQQQLNTEAFF
>TRBV5-6|14|TRBD1|NA|TRBJ2-7
TGTGCCAGCACCAGACAGGGGACCTCCTACGAGCAGTACTTC
CASTRQGTSYEQYF
>TRBV7-2|14|NA|NA|TRBJ2-3
TGTGCCAGCAGCTTAGCGGGAGGAATGGATACGCAGTATTTT
CASSLAGGMDTQYF
>TRBV2|15|TRBD2|NA|TRBJ2-3
TGTGCCAGCAAGGTTGGCGGGAGAAGCACAGATACGCAGTATTTT
CASKVGGRSTDTQYF
>TRBV9|15|NA|NA|TRBJ2-3
TGTGCCAGCAGCGTAGGCCCAGGGGGCACAGATACGCAGTATTTT
CASSVGPGGTDTQYF
>TRBV30|16|TRBD2|NA|TRBJ2-1
TGTGCCTGGGATCCGGGACTAGCGGGGGCTAGGCATGAGCAGTTCTTC
CAWDPGLAGARHEQFF
>TRBV9|13|TRBD2|NA|TRBJ2-5
TGTGCCAGCAGCCCCGGGGGGGGAGAGACCCAGTACTTC
CASSPGGGETQYF
>TRBV27|12|NA|NA|TRBJ2-2
TGTGCCAGCAGGCTGGGCCCCGGGGAGCTGTTTTTT
CASRLGPGELFF
>TRBV7-2|14|NA|NA|TRBJ1-4
TGTGCCAGCAGACCAGGGTGGTCGAATGAAAAACTGTTTTTT
CASRPGWSNEKLFF
>TRBV5-1|16|TRBD2|NA|TRBJ2-1
TGCGCCAGCAGCCCATTAGCGGGAGGGCCTGGAAATGAGCAGTTCTTC
CASSPLAGGPGNEQFF
>TRBV30|13|NA|NA|TRBJ2-7
TGTGCCTGGAGTGTATCGTCCAGCCTAGAACAGTACTTC
CAWSVSSSLEQYF
>TRBV7-3|14|NA|NA|TRBJ2-5
TGTGCCAGCAGCTTACTGGGTCGGAGGGAGACCCAGTACTTC
CASSLLGRRETQYF
>TRBV28|16|TRBD2|NA|TRBJ2-3
TGTGCCAGCAGTTTGAGACTAGCGGGGTGGGCAGATACGCAGTATTTT
CASSLRLAGWADTQYF
>TRBV28|14|TRBD1|NA|TRBJ2-7
TGTGCCAGCAGTCCCCAGACAGGGAATTTGGAGCAGTACTTC
CASSPQTGNLEQYF
>TRBV7-8|13|NA|NA|TRBJ1-2
TGTGCCAGCAGCTTAGTTCAGGGGCGGGGCTACACCTTC
CASSLVQGRGYTF
>TRBV28|13|NA|NA|TRBJ1-2
TGTGCCGCTCGCGGGGGGTGGAACTATGGCTACACCTTC
CAARGGWNYGYTF
>TRBV4-1|17|TRBD1|once|TRBJ2-7
TGCGCCAGCAGCCAAGCGTGGACAGGGTTAGGGACTTACGAGCAGTACTTC
CASSQAWTGLGTYEQYF
>TRBV5-4|15|NA|NA|TRBJ2-5
TGTGCCAGCAGCTTAAGGGGCTGGTACCAAGAGACCCAGTACTTC
CASSLRGWYQETQYF
>TRBV2|11|NA|NA|TRBJ2-1
TGTGCCACCGCCGGGGACAATGAGCAGTTCTTC
CATAGDNEQFF
>TRBV10-3|12|NA|NA|TRBJ2-4
TGTGCCATCAGTGAGTCGATAGGAGCTCAGTACTTC
CAISESIGAQYF
>TRBV6-4|17|TRBD1|NA|TRBJ1-2
TGTGCCAGCAGTGACTCGTGGCGACAGGGGGCTTGGGATGGCTACACCTTC
CASSDSWRQGAWDGYTF
>TRBV5-1|14|NA|NA|TRBJ1-1
TGCGCCAGCAGCCCACCGGGGGGCAGCACTGAAGCTTTCTTT
CASSPPGGSTEAFF
>TRBV11-2|12|NA|NA|TRBJ2-7
TGTGCCAGCGGTCAAAACACCTACGAGCAGTACTTC
CASGQNTYEQYF
>TRBV2|13|NA|NA|TRBJ2-7
TGTGCCAGCAGTGAAGGCTTGACGAGGGAGCAGTACTTC
CASSEGLTREQYF
>TRBV6-1|16|TRBD2|NA|TRBJ2-7
TGTGCCAGCAGTGAAGACGAGCGGGGCTCCTCCTACGAGCAGTACTTC
CASSEDERGSSYEQYF
>TRBV9|15|NA|NA|TRBJ2-6
TGTGCCAGCAGCTACCAGGCCTCTGGGGCCAACGTCCTGACTTTC
CASSYQASGANVLTF
>TRBV5-1|16|NA|NA|TRBJ2-3
TGCGCCAGCAGCTTGGCCGGTACTATGAACACAGATACGCAGTATTTT
CASSLAGTMNTDTQYF
>TRBV10-1|14|NA|NA|TRBJ2-1
TGCGCCAGCAGTGAATTGAGCTCCTACAATGAGCAGTTCTTC
CASSELSSYNEQFF
>TRBV7-8|14|NA|few|TRBJ2-1
TGTGCCAGCAGCTTCTCACGAACTAGAAATGAGCAGTTCTTC
CASSFSRTRNEQFF
>TRBV9|15|NA|NA|TRBJ2-7
TGTGCCAGCAGCGCCACAGGGATTAGCTCCTACGAGCAGTACTTC
CASSATGISSYEQYF
>TRBV28|12|NA|NA|TRBJ1-2
TGTGCCAGCAGTTTACAGATCTATGGCTACACCTTC
CASSLQIYGYTF
>TRBV18|14|NA|once|TRBJ2-3
TGTGCCAGCTCACCACCTACTCGGGAAGATACGCAGTATTTT
CASSPPTREDTQYF
>TRBV7-3|17|TRBD1|NA|TRBJ2-1
TGTGCCAGCAGCTTAAATGGGGAGACAGGGGGCATCAATGAGCAGTTCTTC
CASSLNGETGGINEQFF
>TRBV5-4|15|TRBD2|NA|TRBJ2-7
TGTGCCAGCACCGGACCGGGACTACCGTACTACGAGCAGTACTTC
CASTGPGLPYYEQYF
>TRBV9|18|NA|few|TRBJ1-1
TGTGCCAGCAGCGTAGTACAGGACCAATTGGGGGGTAACACTGAAGCTTTCTTT
CASSVVQDQLGGNTEAFF
>TRBV1|13|NA|once|TRBJ2-7
TGCACCAGCAGCCAAGAAACGGGAGACGAGCAGTACTTC
CTSSQETGDEQYF
>TRBV6-5|13|NA|few|TRBJ1-1
TGTGCCAGCAGTGTGACATCCGAACGGGAAGCTTTCTTT
CASSVTSEREAFF
>TRBV15|15|TRBD1|NA|TRBJ1-1
TGTGCCACCAGCAGAGTTGGGACAGGGAACACTGAAGCTTTCTTT
CATSRVGTGNTEAFF
>TRBV2|16|NA|once|TRBJ2-2
TGTGCCAGCAGTGGGGTTATAGGGGGGAACACCGGGGAGCTGTTTTTT
CASSGVIGGNTGELFF
>TRBV10-3|17|NA|NA|TRBJ2-3
TGTGCCATCAGTGAGTCAAATGGAGGTGTAGTCAGAGATACGCAGTATTTT
CAISESNGGVVRDTQYF
>TRBV7-2|15|TRBD2|NA|TRBJ2-1
TGTGCCAGCAGCTTATTGTTTAGCGGGAGGAATGAGCAGTTCTTC
CASSLLFSGRNEQFF
>TRBV7-9|13|TRBD2|NA|TRBJ2-7
TGTGCCAGCACACTAGCGGGGTTCTACGAGCAGTACTTC
CASTLAGFYEQYF
>TRBV7-9|13|NA|NA|TRBJ1-4
TGTGCCAGCAGCCCCAGACAGGATGAAAAACTGTTTTTT
CASSPRQDEKLFF
>TRBV10-2|17|TRBD2|NA|TRBJ2-2
TGCGCCAGCAGTGAGTCAGAGTGGGAGGGCCTCACCGGGGAGCTGTTTTTT
CASSESEWEGLTGELFF
>TRBV18|17|TRBD2|NA|TRBJ2-1
TGTGCCAGCTCACCGGGGACTAGCGGGAGTGGGGGCAATGAGCAGTTCTTC
CASSPGTSGSGGNEQFF
>TRBV28|15|TRBD1|NA|TRBJ1-1
TGTGCCAGCAGTCCGTGGACAGGGCGGAACACTGAAGCTTTCTTT
CASSPWTGRNTEAFF
>TRBV4-1|13|NA|NA|TRBJ1-1
TGCGCCAGCAGCAAGGGGTCGAACACTGAAGCTTTCTTT
CASSKGSNTEAFF
>TRBV11-3|14|NA|NA|TRBJ2-1
TGTGCCAGCGGGGAGGGTAGGGGGGGACGTGAGCAGTTCTTC
CASGEGRGGREQFF
>TRBV7-7|15|TRBD2|NA|TRBJ2-7
TGTGCTAGCAGCTACACTCTAGCGGGAGCCTACGAGCAGTACTTC
CASSYTLAGAYEQYF